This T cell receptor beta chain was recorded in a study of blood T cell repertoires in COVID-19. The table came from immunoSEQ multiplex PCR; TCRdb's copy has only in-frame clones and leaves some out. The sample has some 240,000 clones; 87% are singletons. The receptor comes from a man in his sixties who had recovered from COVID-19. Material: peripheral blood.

In DNA form, the CDR3 reads TGTGCCAGCAGCAAAAAAACCCTTGGGACAGGGTGTTCACCCCTCCACTTT. It is translated as CASSKKTLGTGCSPLHF. The rearrangement links TRBV21-1 to TRBJ1-6; the D call of TRBD1 is as the table states it, not checked on the DNA. TRBV21-1 is a pseudogene locus. This CDR3 is 17 amino acids long.